This T cell receptor (beta chain) is from a study of shared clonotypes between healthy human individuals. Method: immunoSEQ multiplex PCR; TCRdb's copy keeps in-frame clones and lacks some. The data hold 2 million to 2.5 million clones, with about 94% observed a single time. CDR3 length: 11 amino acids. Germline V gene sequence: CDR1 GTSNPN, CDR2 SVGIG (reference sequence). V was shortened by 2 bases and J by 9 bases, with 7 bases between the two germline ends. Input material: naive CD4+ T cells sorted from blood. Subset reported: CD45RA+ positively selected. This chain connects TRBV30 to TRBJ2-2; D gene uncertain. The sequence came from a man younger than 35 in good health. DNA for the CDR3: TGTGCCTGGAGTTTGGACCGGGAGCTGTTTTTT. Translated: CAWSLDRELFF.